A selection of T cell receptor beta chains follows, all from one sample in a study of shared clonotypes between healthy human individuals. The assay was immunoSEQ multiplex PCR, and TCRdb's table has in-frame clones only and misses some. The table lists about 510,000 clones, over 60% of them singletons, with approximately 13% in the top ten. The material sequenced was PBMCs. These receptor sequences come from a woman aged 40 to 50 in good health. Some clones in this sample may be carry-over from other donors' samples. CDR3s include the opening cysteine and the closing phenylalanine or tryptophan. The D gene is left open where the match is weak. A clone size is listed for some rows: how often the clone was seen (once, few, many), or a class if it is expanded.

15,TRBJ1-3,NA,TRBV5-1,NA,TGCGCCAGCAGCTCACAGGGAGACTCTGGAAACACCATATATTTT,CASSSQGDSGNTIYF
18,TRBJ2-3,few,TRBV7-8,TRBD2,TGTGCCAGCAGGAGAGAACCCGGGACTAGCGGGAGGTCAGATACGCAGTATTTT,CASRREPGTSGRSDTQYF
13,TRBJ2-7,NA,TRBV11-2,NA,TGTGCCAGCAGCTTAGTTTGGGGTCGGGAGCAGTACTTC,CASSLVWGREQYF
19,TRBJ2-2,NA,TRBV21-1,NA,TGTGCCAGCACCCAGGACGGGACTAGCGCGACAATTGGAACCGGGGAGCTGTTTTTT,CASTQDGTSATIGTGELFF
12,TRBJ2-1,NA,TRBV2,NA,TGTGCTAAGGGCGTTAGCGACAATGAGCAGTTCTTC,CAKGVSDNEQFF
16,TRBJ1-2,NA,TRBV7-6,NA,TGTGCCAGCAGCTTAGTTGGCCGGACAGACCCTGATGGCTACACCTTC,CASSLVGRTDPDGYTF
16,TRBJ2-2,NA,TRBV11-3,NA,TGTGCCAGCAGCCCACGGGCATGGCCGAACACCGGGGAGCTGTTTTTT,CASSPRAWPNTGELFF
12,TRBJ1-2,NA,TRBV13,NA,TGTGCCAGCAGCTCGAGAAACTATGGCTACACCTTC,CASSSRNYGYTF
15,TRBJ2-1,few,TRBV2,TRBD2,TGTGCCAGCGAGTCCACTAGCGGTTCCTACAATGAGCAGTTCTTC,CASESTSGSYNEQFF
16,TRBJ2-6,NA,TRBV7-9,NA,TGTGCCAGCAGCTTAGTTGTGACCTCTGGGGCCAACGTCCTGACTTTC,CASSLVVTSGANVLTF
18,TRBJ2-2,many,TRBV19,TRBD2,TGTGCCAGTAGTGTCCTCCCACCTACTAGCGGGAACACCGGGGAGCTGTTTTTT,CASSVLPPTSGNTGELFF
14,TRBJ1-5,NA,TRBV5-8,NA,TGTGCCAGCAGCTTGGGGCCGGGAGAACAGCCCCAGCATTTT,CASSLGPGEQPQHF
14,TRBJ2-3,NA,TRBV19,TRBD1,TGTGCCAGTACTGGGACAGGGAACACAGATACGCAGTATTTT,CASTGTGNTDTQYF
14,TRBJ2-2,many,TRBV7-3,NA,TGTGCCAGCAGCGCAGGGATGGACACCGGGGAGCTGTTTTTT,CASSAGMDTGELFF
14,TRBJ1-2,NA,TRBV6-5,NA,TGTGCCAGCAGTTACGCGGCAGGAAACTATGGCTACACCTTC,CASSYAAGNYGYTF
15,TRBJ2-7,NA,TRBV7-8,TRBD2,TGTGCCAGCAGCCCTAGCGGGAGGAATACCTACGAGCAGTACTTC,CASSPSGRNTYEQYF
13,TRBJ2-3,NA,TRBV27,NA,TGTGCCAGCAGTTTATCCCGCACAGATACGCAGTATTTT,CASSLSRTDTQYF
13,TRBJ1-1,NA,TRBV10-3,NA,TGTGCCATCAGTGAGCAGGGTCACACTGAAGCTTTCTTT,CAISEQGHTEAFF
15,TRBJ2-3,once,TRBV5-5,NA,TGTGCCAGCAGCTTGGGGGGATCTGGAACAGATACGCAGTATTTT,CASSLGGSGTDTQYF
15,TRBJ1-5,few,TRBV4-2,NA,TGTGCCAGCAGCCAAGACCGGGCAGGGAGGACGTCCCAGCATTTT,CASSQDRAGRTSQHF
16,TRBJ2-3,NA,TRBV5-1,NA,TGCGCCAGCAGCTTGGAAGGCCACGAGGGCACAGATACGCAGTATTTT,CASSLEGHEGTDTQYF
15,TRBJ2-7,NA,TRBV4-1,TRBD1,TGCGCCAGCAGCAGTCCGGGACAGGGGACGTACGAGCAGTACTTC,CASSSPGQGTYEQYF
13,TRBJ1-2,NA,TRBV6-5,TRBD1,TGTGCCAGCAGCTCGACAGGGGGGAATGGCTACACCTTC,CASSSTGGNGYTF
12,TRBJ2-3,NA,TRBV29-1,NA,TGCAGCGTTGAAGAAACTACAGATACGCAGTATTTT,CSVEETTDTQYF
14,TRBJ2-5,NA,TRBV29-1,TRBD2,TGCAGCGTCCAAAAGGCGGGAGTTGGAGAGACCCAGTACTTC,CSVQKAGVGETQYF
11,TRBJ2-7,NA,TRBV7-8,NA,TGTGCCAGCAGCTCTACCTACGAGCAGTACTTC,CASSSTYEQYF